This TCR beta chain was sequenced in a study of response to subunit inactivated influenza vaccine. Study-level results: Every seasonal influenza vaccination brings in few new T cells, the authors suggested.

Each CDR3 protein gets one entry after TCRdb re-called the RT-PCR reads with MiXCR. Of about 500,000 distinct CDR3 sequences in the sample, roughly 13% were seen once. Of note for this clonotype: The antigen is not known.

In germline, CDR1 is SGHVS, CDR2 FQNEAQ. The length of the CDR3 is 16 residues. Losses at the gene ends were 5 bases for V and 3 bases for J; bases not matched to a gene: 12. The sequence was collected from a man aged 50 or older who received an inactivated influenza vaccine. Material: PBMCs from blood, obtained roughly 46 days after vaccination. This chain links TRBV7-8 with TRBJ2-5; 7 bases are shared with TRBD1. CDR3 residues: CASSERQGSRKETQYF. DNA of the CDR3: TGTGCCAGCAGCGAGAGACAGGGATCAAGGAAAGAGACCCAGTACTTC.